The T cell receptor (beta chain) described here comes from a study of cytomegalovirus exposure and HLA in healthy donors. As for the study in general: Among approximately 390 genotyped donors, around 80% fell in the Caucasian-associated ancestry cluster.

This CDR3 has 15 residues. Per germline, CDR1 SGDLS and CDR2 YYNGEE. V lost 4 bases to trimming and J lost 1 base; unmatched junction nucleotides: 6. Findings and caveats of the study: Investigators reported some 150 TCR beta chains as tied to cytomegalovirus. Immune exposure information available was restricted to CMV serostatus.

Comment on this clone: The antigen remains unidentified.

PCR employed 60 Vbeta and 13 Jbeta primers. Method: immunoSEQ multiplex PCR; TCRdb's copy keeps in-frame clones and lacks some. The sample records 130,000 to 150,000 clones, about 80% being singletons. This TCR was recovered from a man between 18 and 35 years old in good health and CMV-seronegative. Material for sequencing was PBMCs. V is TRBV9 and J is TRBJ1-1; TRBD1 agrees at 8 bases. The CDR3 coding sequence is TGTGCCAGCAGCACGGGGGGACAGGAGAACACTGAAGCTTTCTTT. Protein product: CASSTGGQENTEAFF.